This T cell receptor beta chain came from a study of Ad26.COV2.S vaccination and SARS-CoV-2 variants. Profiling relied on immunoSEQ multiplex PCR, and the TCRdb table lists in-frame clones only, not all of them. There are some 460,000 clones in the sample; 80% to 90% occur only once, and around 1.6% lies in the top ten. Noted treatment: some 19 received Ad26.COV2.S at low or high dose, single or two shots; roughly 5 received placebo; per-sample allocation not given. Sampling was done on day 63 after the first vaccine or placebo injection. Donation was by an adult aged 18-55 years who was in Boston. Ad26 vector vaccine expressed Wuhan-strain SARS-CoV-2 spike. CDR3 size: 15 residues. Germline values: CDR1 PRHDT, CDR2 FYEKMQ (reference sequence). The germline V and J ends were trimmed by 2 bases and 3 bases, with 14 bases remaining between them. Note on this clone: Its matching antigen is unknown.

Points from the study as a whole: Reports say spike-specific CD8+ and CD4+ T cell responses covered substantial breadth after vaccination.

This receptor was identified in a person aged 18-65 years who received the Ad26.COV2.S COVID-19 vaccine or a placebo. The V and J genes are TRBV13 and TRBJ2-7; maybe TRBD1 (5 bases). Sequenced here: peripheral blood, sampled in a trial of Ad26.COV2.S vaccine versus placebo. The CDR3 loop is CASSLKAGPNYEQYF. The DNA of the CDR3 is TGTGCCAGCAGCTTAAAGGCAGGGCCTAACTACGAGCAGTACTTC. The full variable domain, its missing parts supplied by reference TRBV13 and TRBJ2-7, is AAGVIQSPRHLIKEKRETATLKCYPIPRHDTVYWYQQGPGQDPQFLISFYEKMQSDKGSIPDRFSAQQFSDYHSELNMSSLELGDSALYFCASSLKAGPNYEQYFGPGTRLTVT.